A single sample is the source of the 32 T cell receptor beta chains below, sequenced in a study of blood T cell repertoires in COVID-19. Some clones are missing from TCRdb's copy, which holds only in-frame ones; the method was immunoSEQ multiplex PCR. Here the sample spans some 170,000 clones, about 81% being singletons. Sequenced input: peripheral blood. These receptors originate from a human donor in a cohort sampled during active COVID-19.

This chain uses TRBV28 with TRBJ1-3, with a tentative D call TRBD1 (5 bases). V was shortened by 7 bases and J by 8 bases, with 15 bases between the two germline ends. The CDR3 totals 13 residues. From germline, CDR1 is MDHEN and CDR2 SYDVKM. The CDR3 spells CASMYGTRDTIYF. DNA of the CDR3: TGTGCCAGCATGTACGGGACTCGCGACACCATATATTTT.

The J gene is TRBJ1-4, the V gene TRBV20-1, with D perhaps TRBD1 (6 bases). The germline V gene encodes CDR1 DFQATT and CDR2 SNEGSKA (reference sequence). This CDR3 comprises 11 residues. The V end was cut by 4 bases, the J end by 10 bases, with 10 bases between. This CDR3 reads CSATEQGKLFF. The CDR3 bases are TGCAGTGCTACTGAACAGGGAAAACTGTTTTTT.

The V and J genes are TRBV10-3 and TRBJ1-6; possible D gene TRBD1, 6 bases. The length of the CDR3 is 14 residues. Germline V gene data show CDR1 as ENHRY and CDR2 as SYGVKD. The V end lost 6 bases, the J end lost 9 bases, and 15 bases lay between the germline ends. CDR3 DNA sequence: TGTGCCATCAGCGACAACTCACAGGGTTCACCCCTCCACTTT. It codes for CAISDNSQGSPLHF.

This clone was recorded many times. The CDR3 here is CASSPSENGRLSEQYF. The CDR3 bases are TGCGCCAGCAGCCCCTCGGAAAATGGGAGGCTCAGCGAGCAGTACTTC. The chain carries TRBV4-1 and TRBJ2-7, with D maybe TRBD2 (6 bases). Trimming shortened V by 4 bases and J by 6 bases, and 22 bases separated the two germline ends. Germline values: CDR1 MGHRA, CDR2 YSYEKL. The CDR3 runs 16 residues.

The chain employs TRBV7-9 and TRBJ1-2; tentative D call: TRBD1 (6 bases). Germline V gene sequence: CDR1 SEHNR, CDR2 FQNEAQ (reference sequence). CDR3 size: 16 residues. V lost 5 bases and J lost 6, with 22 bases in between. CDR3 protein: CASSVSASTGINGYTF. CDR3 bases: TGTGCCAGCAGCGTTAGCGCTTCAACAGGGATAAATGGCTACACCTTC.

V usage is TRBV4-3 and J usage is TRBJ2-1; TRBD2 agrees at 10 bases. CDR3 length equals 16 residues. In germline, CDR1 is LGHNA, CDR2 YSLEER. V lost 0 bases to trimming and J lost 10 bases; unmatched junction nucleotides: 9. CDR3 bases: TGCGCCAGCAGCCAAGATCGAGCGGGGGGGCCCTCGGAGCAGTTCTTC. Amino acid sequence: CASSQDRAGGPSEQFF.

This CDR3 is CASSGYRRGITNEKLFF. CDR3 DNA: TGTGCCAGCAGTGGATACCGTCGGGGGATCACTAATGAAAAACTGTTTTTT. The chain couples TRBV25-1 to TRBJ1-4; maybe TRBD1 (5 bases). With 4 bases removed from V and 2 bases from J, the gap between germline ends came to 17 bases. Per the germline V gene, CDR1 is MGHDK and CDR2 is SYGVNS. This CDR3 is built from 17 residues.

The genes are TRBV11-3 and TRBJ2-1; D is perhaps TRBD2 (7 bases). The CDR3 consists of 14 residues. Trimming stripped 3 bases from V and 8 bases from J, with 14 bases between. The germline gives CDR1 SGHNT, CDR2 YENEEA. This CDR3 is CASSLAGAVDEQFF. The DNA for the CDR3 is TGTGCCAGCAGCTTGGCGGGGGCGGTGGATGAGCAGTTCTTC.

The rearrangement links TRBV6-5 to TRBJ1-5; D is perhaps TRBD1 (6 bases). This CDR3 has 14 amino acids. V was cut by 10 bases and J by 7 bases, with 20 bases left in between. Germline V lookup: CDR1 MNHEY, CDR2 SVGAGI. CDR3 residues: CATKSGGLGQPQHF. CDR3 bases: TGTGCCACCAAGAGCGGGGGGCTGGGGCAGCCCCAGCATTTT.

The chain links TRBV18 to TRBJ1-2; possibly TRBD1 for D (6 bases). The germline V gene has CDR1 KGHSH and CDR2 LQKENI. The CDR3 totals 15 residues. With 3 bases removed from V and 5 bases from J, the gap between germline ends came to 16 bases. The CDR3 here is CASSPTTGRGYGYTF. CDR3 bases: TGTGCCAGCTCACCGACTACAGGGAGGGGGTATGGCTACACCTTC.

This sequence joins TRBV5-6 and TRBJ2-5; D might be TRBD1 (7 bases). The CDR3 loop spans 14 amino acids. Trimming cost V 3 bases and J 4 bases, with 13 bases left between them. CDR1 and CDR2 (germline): SGHDT, YYEEEE. The CDR3 loop is CASSSQGGGETQYF. The DNA for the CDR3 is TGTGCCAGCAGCTCCCAGGGGGGCGGAGAGACCCAGTACTTC. The entire variable domain, with the rest obtained from reference TRBV5-6 and TRBJ2-5, is as follows: DAGVTQSPTHLIKTRGQQVTLRCSPKSGHDTVSWYQQALGQGPQFIFQYYEEEERQRGNFPDRFSGHQFPNYSSELNVNALLLGDSALYLCASSSQGGGETQYFGPGTRLLVL.

The chain carries TRBV24-1 and TRBJ2-7; TRBD2 matches at 8 bases. CDR3 length equals 17 residues. Germline CDR1 reads KGHDR; CDR2 reads SFDVKD. Germline trimming cut 4 bases from V and 5 bases from J; bases unmatched to any gene: 15. The CDR3 DNA sequence: TGTGCCACCAGTGACGCAAGCGGGGGCCTCCCTGGACACGAGCAGTACTTC. Its protein product is CATSDASGGLPGHEQYF.

This clone was counted between two and nine times. J is TRBJ1-5 and V is TRBV5-4; D possibly corresponds to TRBD1 (6 bases). The germline V gene encodes CDR1 SGHNT and CDR2 YYREEE (reference sequence). The CDR3 consists of 14 residues. With 0 bases removed from V and 7 bases from J, the gap between germline ends came to 11 bases. The chain's CDR3 is CASSLEQGRQPQHF. For the CDR3, the DNA is TGTGCCAGCAGCTTGGAACAGGGTAGACAGCCCCAGCATTTT.

The chain uses TRBV7-9 and TRBJ2-7; tentative D call: TRBD1 (5 bases). The ends were cut back, 4 bases at V and 0 bases at J, with 19 bases in the middle. The CDR3 contains 17 residues. Germline V CDR1 and CDR2: SEHNR, FQNEAQ (reference sequence). Here the CDR3 DNA reads TGTGCCAGCAGCTCAGAGATGGGCGTCGACAGCTCCTACGAGCAGTACTTC. Its translation: CASSSEMGVDSSYEQYF.

The V gene is TRBV5-5, the J gene TRBJ1-1; 7 positions agree with TRBD1. The germline CDR1 and CDR2 sequences are SGHKS and YYEKEE (reference sequence). V gave up 4 bases and J gave up 2 bases; unmatched junction bases: 11. This CDR3 is 16 amino acids long. CDR3 sequence reads: CASSLNPGQRNTEAFF. CDR3 DNA: TGTGCCAGCAGCCTTAATCCGGGACAGCGTAACACTGAAGCTTTCTTT.

This rearrangement joins TRBV5-6 to TRBJ2-4; 8 positions agree with TRBD2. The CDR3 length is 12 residues. The V gene end was trimmed by 6 bases and the J gene end by 9 bases; junction bases not matched to a gene: 5. Germline values: CDR1 SGHDT, CDR2 YYEEEE. CDR3 region: CASTLTSGIQYF. CDR3 nucleotides: TGTGCCAGCACCCTAACTAGCGGCATTCAGTACTTC.

Details on this clone: This specimen includes other DNA sequences encoding the same CDR3. The chain couples TRBV20-1 to TRBJ1-2; D remains unclear. Germline CDR1 reads DFQATT; CDR2 reads SNEGSKA (reference sequence). The CDR3 is 11 residues long. V lost 2 bases and J 5 bases, leaving 6 bases between the germline ends. CDR3 sequence (DNA): TGCAGTGCTAGACGGGAGTATGGCTACACCTTC. It encodes CSARREYGYTF.

The chain links TRBV5-1 to TRBJ2-1; TRBD2 aligns across 8 bases. The CDR3 has 14 residues. The V segment lost 6 bases and the J segment 10 bases; nucleotides outside the gene matches: 12. Germline V gene sequence: CDR1 SGHRS, CDR2 YFSETQ. The CDR3 reads CASTSSGAGDEQFF. CDR3 in DNA: TGCGCCAGCACCTCCAGCGGAGCGGGGGACGAGCAGTTCTTC. Complete variable domain (other parts from reference TRBV5-1 and TRBJ2-1): KAGVTQTPRYLIKTRGQQVTLSCSPISGHRSVSWYQQTPGQGLQFLFEYFSETQRNKGNFPGRFSGRQFSNSRSEMNVSTLELGDSALYLCASTSSGAGDEQFFGPGTRLTVL.

The chain couples TRBV7-3 to TRBJ2-7; 13 nucleotides line up with TRBD2. Germline values: CDR1 SGHTA, CDR2 FQGTGA. J lost 5 bases, V lost 1 base, and 11 bases had no gene match. The CDR3 is made up of 18 amino acids. This CDR3 is CASSLNPGGLAGNDEQYF. The CDR3 nucleotides read TGTGCCAGCAGCTTAAATCCCGGGGGACTAGCGGGGAACGACGAGCAGTACTTC.

V and J are TRBV15 and TRBJ2-4; D is perhaps TRBD1 (6 bases). Trimming stripped 3 bases from V and 7 bases from J, with 10 bases between. Germline CDR1 is LNHNV and CDR2 is YYDKDF (reference sequence). There are 13 residues in the CDR3. CDR3 bases: TGTGCCACCAGCAGGGCTCAGGGGAACATTCAGTACTTC. Encoded protein: CATSRAQGNIQYF.

The J gene is TRBJ1-3, the V gene TRBV9, with unresolved D. The V gene lost 4 bases and the J gene lost 0 bases, with 14 bases spanning the gap. Germline V gene sequence: CDR1 SGDLS, CDR2 YYNGEE. The length of the CDR3 is 16 residues. The CDR3 spells CASSPYRQSSGNTIYF. The DNA for the CDR3 is TGTGCCAGCAGCCCGTACCGACAATCCTCTGGAAACACCATATATTTT.

V gene TRBV6-2 or TRBV6-3 combines with J gene TRBJ1-2; 7 nucleotides agree with TRBD1. This CDR3 region has 15 residues. V dropped 5 bases and J dropped 4; count of bases not matched to a gene: 10. Germline CDR1 and CDR2: MNHEY and SVGEGT. The DNA of the CDR3 is TGTGCCAGCAGTGCCGGACAGGTTGGGGGCTATGGCTACACCTTC. This translates into CASSAGQVGGYGYTF.

The chain uses TRBV27 and TRBJ1-2, with TRBD1 identical over 9 bases. Germline-derived CDR1 and CDR2 are MNHEY and SMNVEV (reference sequence). The CDR3 spans 15 residues. V trimming: 4 bases; J trimming: 7 bases; junction bases outside the gene matches: 10. CDR3 residues: CASSSGGRGQGGYTF. CDR3 nucleotides: TGTGCCAGCAGTTCGGGGGGGAGGGGACAGGGTGGCTACACCTTC.

V gene TRBV30 combines with J gene TRBJ2-3, with D possibly being TRBD1 (6 bases). Trimming stripped 5 bases from V and 5 bases from J, with 17 bases between. The germline CDR1 and CDR2 sequences are GTSNPN and SVGIG (reference sequence). This CDR3 region has 14 residues. CDR3 amino acids: CAWEQGLGQDTQYF. The CDR3 DNA reads TGTGCCTGGGAACAGGGCCTCGGACAAGATACGCAGTATTTT. Filled out from reference TRBV30 and TRBJ2-3, the complete variable domain reads SQTIHQWPATLVQPVGSPLSLECTVEGTSNPNLYWYRQAAGRGLQLLFYSVGIGQISSEVPQNLSASRPQDRQFILSSKKLLLSDSGFYLCAWEQGLGQDTQYFGPGTRLTVL.

The chain combines TRBV15 with TRBJ2-5; 13 nucleotides align to TRBD2. Germline CDR1 LNHNV, CDR2 YYDKDF (reference sequence). The CDR3 has 16 amino acids. Trimming removed 0 bases from V and 5 bases from J; junction bases left unmatched: 3. The CDR3 coding sequence is TGTGCCACCAGCAGAGATCGGACTAGCGGGGGTGAGACCCAGTACTTC. Translated, it gives CATSRDRTSGGETQYF.

This clone was picked up a small number of times. This sequence joins TRBV7-2 and TRBJ1-1; TRBD1 matches at 7 bases. The length of the CDR3 is 13 residues. V was clipped by 3 bases and J by 5 bases; unmatched bases: 3. In germline, CDR1 is SGHTA, CDR2 FQGNSA. CDR3 nucleotides: TGTGCCAGCAGCTTTAAACAGGGGACTGAAGCTTTCTTT. Encoded protein: CASSFKQGTEAFF.

The CDR3 region is CASSPGAGTDTQYF. The CDR3 DNA reads TGTGCCAGCAGCCCAGGGGCTGGCACAGATACGCAGTATTTT. The V gene is TRBV7-3, the J gene TRBJ2-3; maybe TRBD1 (6 bases). The CDR3 sequence is 14 residues long. Germline loops: CDR1 SGHTA, CDR2 FQGTGA. V lost 5 bases, J lost 1 base, and 10 bases lay in between.

On this clone: This specimen includes other DNA sequences encoding the same CDR3. V usage is TRBV6-5 and J usage is TRBJ2-1, with D perhaps TRBD2 (6 bases). The germline gives CDR1 MNHEY, CDR2 SVGAGI. CDR3 size: 14 residues. The V end was cut by 3 bases, the J end by 4 bases, with 10 bases between. CDR3 residues: CASSYLAAYNEQFF. In DNA, the CDR3 is TGTGCCAGCAGTTATTTAGCGGCATACAATGAGCAGTTCTTC.

In this sample, this clone turned up once. The CDR3 reads CASSTSSVETQYF. Here the CDR3 DNA reads TGTGCCAGTAGTACCTCCTCCGTGGAGACCCAGTACTTC. The chain recombines TRBV19 with TRBJ2-5; D unresolved. The germline CDR1 and CDR2 sequences are LNHDA and SQIVND (reference sequence). Trimming shortened V by 4 bases and J by 5 bases, and 11 bases separated the two germline ends. This CDR3 spans 13 amino acids.

This clone was seen more than once but under ten times. The rearrangement uses TRBV5-4 and TRBJ2-7; tentative D call: TRBD1 (6 bases). CDR1 is SGHNT, CDR2 YYREEE, per germline (reference sequence). Trimming removed 2 bases at V and 6 bases at J, with 9 bases between. The CDR3 sequence is 12 residues long. CDR3 region: CASSFLQGEQYF. In DNA, the CDR3 is TGTGCCAGCAGCTTTTTACAGGGCGAGCAGTACTTC.

The chain couples TRBV13 to TRBJ2-1, with 14 bases identical to TRBD2. J lost 1 base, V lost 5 bases, and 7 bases had no gene match. This CDR3 comprises 18 residues. CDR1 and CDR2 from the germline V gene are PRHDT and FYEKMQ (reference sequence). The CDR3 region has the DNA TGTGCCAGCAGCCCGAGTGGACTAGCGGGAGGATCCTACAATGAGCAGTTCTTC. As protein: CASSPSGLAGGSYNEQFF.

V and J are TRBV4-3 and TRBJ2-3, with 7 nucleotides matching TRBD2. CDR3 length: 14 residues. The junction had 1 base not matched to a gene; V was cut back by 4 bases and J by 0 bases. The germline gives CDR1 LGHNA, CDR2 YSLEER. The CDR3 spells CASSRGGSTDTQYF. The CDR3 coding sequence is TGCGCCAGCAGCCGGGGGGGGAGCACAGATACGCAGTATTTT.